Sequencing of this T cell receptor (beta chain) was carried out in a study of OX40 agonist ivuxolimab in advanced cancers. For the wider study: Ivuxolimab, which targeted the costimulatory receptor OX40 (CD134), was an agonistic, fully human IgG2 monoclonal antibody. Partial responses occurred in three dose-escalation patients, of whom one had hepatocellular carcinoma and two had cutaneous melanoma. In the dose-escalation cohort, around 80% of patients were male, and the mean age was around 65 years with a range of roughly 20 to 80. Peripheral TCRbeta sequencing was intended to test whether TCR sequence diversity was altered and clonal T-cell expansion was caused by ivuxolimab. Patients were allowed to have had prior anti-PD-1, anti-PD-L1 or anti-CTLA-4 therapy, and 40% to 45% of the dose-escalation patients had previously received checkpoint inhibitors. Of the 50 to 55 patients in dose escalation, around 20 had hepatocellular carcinoma, some 15 had melanoma, 9 had renal cell carcinoma and 9 had head and neck cancer. The paper describes the monotherapy dose-escalation part (N = 52 patients) of the phase I trial of ivuxolimab. Intravenous ivuxolimab was administered to patients every 2 weeks at six dose levels: 0.01, 0.1, 0.3, 1.5, 3 and 10 mg/kg.

The trial excluded patients who had a history of autoimmune disease or who were on systemic immunosuppression. Peripheral blood for TCR sequencing was collected from all dose cohorts at baseline, on cycle 4 day 1, and on cycle 7 day 1. Samples came from an open-label, multicenter, first-in-human phase I dose-escalation trial of ivuxolimab. Adults with locally advanced or metastatic melanoma, renal cell carcinoma, hepatocellular carcinoma or head and neck squamous cell carcinoma were enrolled in the trial. Before TCR sequencing, CD4+ T cells and CD8+ T cells from peripheral blood were sorted into separate populations. The CDR3 starts with the cysteine, ends with the phenylalanine, and has 13 residues. Only the CDR3 region is kept as DNA, spanning 39 bases read in frame from base 1. V loses 4 bases of germline sequence and J loses 7 bases, and the interval between the two ends is 11 bases. The germline V gene yields MDHEN for CDR1 and SYDVKM for CDR2.

With regard to this clone: Its antigen is still unknown. Qualities for individual bases were not recorded, and no much larger clone is one base off.

For sequencing of the TCRbeta CDR3 region, genomic DNA was extracted from the sorted cells. The immunoSEQ Assay was used to sequence the TCRbeta CDR3 regions. This immuneACCESS table, as held by TCRdb, lists in-frame sequences with V and J called but not all clones. Of the missing ones, under half trace to an unresolved V gene in checked studies; the others have no known cause. Recorded for this sample are some 59,000 clones; approximately 82% of them occurred a single time. The top ten clones comprise under 4% of the sample. Broader findings and caveats from the paper: After ivuxolimab, expanded clones were on average more numerous among CD8+ T cells than among CD4+ T cells. In partial responders in the 0.1-3.0 mg/kg groups, normalized peripheral clonal expansion was found to be among the lowest, especially among CD8+ T cells. Low levels of normalized T-cell clonal expansion were also seen in some nonresponding patients. Clonal expansion of both CD4+ and CD8+ blood T cells was observed from baseline to week 6 at doses 0.1 to 3.0 mg/kg. Which antigens the clonally expanded peripheral T cells were specific for was not determined.

This specimen consisted of CD4+ or CD8+ T cells sorted from blood, obtained in a trial of the OX40 agonist ivuxolimab. The clonotype was recovered from an adult with an advanced solid tumor such as melanoma, head and neck, liver or kidney cancer. This sequence uses TRBV28 and TRBJ2-1, with no D gene named confidently. The CDR3 sequence is CASSSSWGNEQFF. The nucleotides read TGTGCCAGCAGTTCAAGCTGGGGAAATGAGCAGTTCTTC.